The 6 T cell receptor beta chains below come from one sample, sequenced in a study of early T cells in non-severe SARS-CoV-2 infection. TCRdb analysed the 5' RACE reads with MiXCR anew, one entry per CDR3 protein. This sample yields about 83,000 distinct CDR3 sequences, of which under 11% are seen a single time; roughly 8% belongs to the top ten. Sequencing used whole blood, obtained at baseline. The origin of the receptors is an adult who was a healthcare worker with PCR-confirmed SARS-CoV-2 infection or an uninfected control (not recorded which).

In its sample, this clonotype was seen a few times. The genes are TRBV4-2 and TRBJ2-7, with D unresolved. From germline, CDR1 is LGHNA and CDR2 YNFKEQ. V lost 6 bases to trimming and J lost 3 bases, with 12 bases between them. CDR3 length: 13 residues. In DNA form, the CDR3 reads TGTGCCAGCAGTAGGGATTTGGACTACGAGCAGTACTTC. It codes for CASSRDLDYEQYF.

At least ten counts were recorded for this clonotype. The V gene is TRBV28, the J gene TRBJ2-7; possible D gene TRBD1, 5 bases. CDR1 and CDR2 (germline): MDHEN, SYDVKM. CDR3 length: 14 amino acids. The V and J ends lost 6 bases and 2 bases respectively, with 14 bases between them. For the CDR3, the DNA is TGTGCCAGCAGCCCCGTGGGGCTGACCTACGAGCAGTACTTC. It translates to CASSPVGLTYEQYF.

The chain recombines TRBV5-5 with TRBJ1-1; TRBD1 might be the D (6 bases). Germline V gene sequence: CDR1 SGHKS, CDR2 YYEKEE (reference sequence). The CDR3 covers 14 residues. Trimming stripped 1 base from V and 4 bases from J, with 11 bases between. CDR3 in DNA: TGTGCCAGCAGCTTGTTGGGGGCGCGCACTGAAGCTTTCTTT. This encodes CASSLLGARTEAFF.

This clonotype was seen ten or more times. V is TRBV7-6 and J is TRBJ2-7; the D is unclear. The V end was cut by 5 bases, the J end by 5 bases, with 16 bases between. CDR1 and CDR2 (germline): SGHVS, FNYEAQ. CDR3 size: 14 residues. CDR3 region: CASSPAILPNEQYF. CDR3 in DNA: TGTGCCAGCAGCCCAGCCATCCTCCCAAACGAGCAGTACTTC.

This rearrangement joins TRBV20-1 to TRBJ2-3; TRBD2 is a possible D gene (5 bases). The germline gives CDR1 DFQATT, CDR2 SNEGSKA (reference sequence). V gave up 6 bases and J gave up 4 bases, with 17 bases separating them. This CDR3 is 14 amino acids long. For the CDR3, the DNA is TGCAGTGCCCAGGCAGTCGGGATAGCAGATACGCAGTATTTT. This sequence encodes CSAQAVGIADTQYF.

This clonotype occurred many times. The chain joins TRBV12-5 to TRBJ1-1, with D perhaps matching TRBD1 (5 bases). This CDR3 comprises 13 residues. Germline V lookup: CDR1 LGHNT, CDR2 FRNRAP. With 3 bases removed from V and 2 bases from J, the gap between germline ends came to 7 bases. Written as DNA, the CDR3 is TGTGCTAGTGGTTTCGGGACTAACACTGAAGCTTTCTTT. Protein sequence: CASGFGTNTEAFF.